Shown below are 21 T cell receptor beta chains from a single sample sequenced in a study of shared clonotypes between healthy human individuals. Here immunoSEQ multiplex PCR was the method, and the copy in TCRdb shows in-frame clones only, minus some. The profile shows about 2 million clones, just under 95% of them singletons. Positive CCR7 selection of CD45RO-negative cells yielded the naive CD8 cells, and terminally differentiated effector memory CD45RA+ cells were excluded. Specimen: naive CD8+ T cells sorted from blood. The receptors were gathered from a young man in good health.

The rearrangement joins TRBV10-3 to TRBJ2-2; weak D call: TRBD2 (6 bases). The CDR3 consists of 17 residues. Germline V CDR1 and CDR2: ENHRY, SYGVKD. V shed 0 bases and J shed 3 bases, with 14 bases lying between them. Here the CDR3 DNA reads TGTGCCATCAGTGAGTCGATTAGGGAGGCGGACACCGGGGAGCTGTTTTTT. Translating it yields CAISESIREADTGELFF.

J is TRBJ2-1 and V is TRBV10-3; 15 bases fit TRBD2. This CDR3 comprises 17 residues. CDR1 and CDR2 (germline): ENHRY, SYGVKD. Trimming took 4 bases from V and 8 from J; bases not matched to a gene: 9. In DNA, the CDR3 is TGTGCCATCAGTGGTCCCGGGACTAGCGGGAGGAGCGATGAGCAGTTCTTC. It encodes CAISGPGTSGRSDEQFF.

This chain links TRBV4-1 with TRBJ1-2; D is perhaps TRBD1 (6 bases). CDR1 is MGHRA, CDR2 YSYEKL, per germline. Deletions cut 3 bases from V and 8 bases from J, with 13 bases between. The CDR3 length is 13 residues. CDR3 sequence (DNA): TGCGCCAGCAGCCATACCACAGGGATCGGCTACACCTTC. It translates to CASSHTTGIGYTF.

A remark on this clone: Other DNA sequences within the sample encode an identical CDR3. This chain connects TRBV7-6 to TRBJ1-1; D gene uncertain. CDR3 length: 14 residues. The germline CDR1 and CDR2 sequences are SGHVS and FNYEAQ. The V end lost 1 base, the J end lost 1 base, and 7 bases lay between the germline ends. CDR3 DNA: TGTGCCAGCAGCTTAGGGGAGGGGAACACTGAAGCTTTCTTT. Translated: CASSLGEGNTEAFF.

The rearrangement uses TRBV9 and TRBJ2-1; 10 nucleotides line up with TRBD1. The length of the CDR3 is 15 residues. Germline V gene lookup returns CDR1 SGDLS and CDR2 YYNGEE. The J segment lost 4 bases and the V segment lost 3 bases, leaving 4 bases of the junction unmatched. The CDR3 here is CASSGGTGAYNEQFF. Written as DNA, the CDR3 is TGTGCCAGCAGCGGGGGGACAGGGGCGTACAATGAGCAGTTCTTC.

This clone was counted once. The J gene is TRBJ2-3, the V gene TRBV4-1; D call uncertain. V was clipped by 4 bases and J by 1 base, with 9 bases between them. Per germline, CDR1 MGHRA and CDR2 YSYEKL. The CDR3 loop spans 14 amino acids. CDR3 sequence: CASSPPWGTDTQYF. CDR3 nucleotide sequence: TGCGCCAGCAGCCCCCCCTGGGGCACAGATACGCAGTATTTT.

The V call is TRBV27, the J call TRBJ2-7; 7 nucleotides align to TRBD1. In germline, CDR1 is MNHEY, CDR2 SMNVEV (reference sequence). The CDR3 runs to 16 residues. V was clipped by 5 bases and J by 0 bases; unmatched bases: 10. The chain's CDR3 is CASSPSSGGSSYEQYF. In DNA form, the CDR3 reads TGTGCCAGCAGTCCGAGCTCAGGGGGAAGCTCCTACGAGCAGTACTTC.

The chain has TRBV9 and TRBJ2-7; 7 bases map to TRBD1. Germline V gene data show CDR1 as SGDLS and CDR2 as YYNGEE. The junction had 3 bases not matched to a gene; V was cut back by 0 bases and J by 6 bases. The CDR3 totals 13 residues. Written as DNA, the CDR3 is TGTGCCAGCAGCGTAGGGGACAGTACCGAGCAGTACTTC. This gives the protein CASSVGDSTEQYF.

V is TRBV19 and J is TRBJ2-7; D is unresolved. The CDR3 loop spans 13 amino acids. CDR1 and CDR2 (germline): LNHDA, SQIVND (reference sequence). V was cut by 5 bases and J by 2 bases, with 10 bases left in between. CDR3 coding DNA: TGTGCCAGTAGTGGGCAGGTCCCCTACGAGCAGTACTTC. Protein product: CASSGQVPYEQYF.

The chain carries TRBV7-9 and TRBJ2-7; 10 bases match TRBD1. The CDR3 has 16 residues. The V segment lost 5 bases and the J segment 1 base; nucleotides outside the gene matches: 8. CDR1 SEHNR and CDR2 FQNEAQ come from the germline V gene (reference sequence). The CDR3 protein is CASSPPGQGMSYEQYF. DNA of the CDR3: TGTGCCAGCAGCCCTCCGGGACAGGGGATGTCCTACGAGCAGTACTTC.

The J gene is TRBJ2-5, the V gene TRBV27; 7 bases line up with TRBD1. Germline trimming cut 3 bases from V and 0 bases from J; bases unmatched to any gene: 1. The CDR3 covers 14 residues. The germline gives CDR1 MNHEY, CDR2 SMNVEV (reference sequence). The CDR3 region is CASSFDRDQETQYF. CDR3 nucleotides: TGTGCCAGCAGTTTTGACAGGGACCAAGAGACCCAGTACTTC.

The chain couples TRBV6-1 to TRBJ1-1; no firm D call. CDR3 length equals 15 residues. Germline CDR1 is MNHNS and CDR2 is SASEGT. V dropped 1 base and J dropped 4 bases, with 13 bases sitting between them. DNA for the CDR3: TGTGCCAGCAGTGAAGTTTGGGGTTCGAGCACTGAAGCTTTCTTT. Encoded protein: CASSEVWGSSTEAFF.

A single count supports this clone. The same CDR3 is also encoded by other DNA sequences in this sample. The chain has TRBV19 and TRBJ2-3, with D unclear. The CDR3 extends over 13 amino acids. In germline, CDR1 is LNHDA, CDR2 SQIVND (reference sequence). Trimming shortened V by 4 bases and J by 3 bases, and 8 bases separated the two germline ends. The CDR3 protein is CASSSLGTDTQYF. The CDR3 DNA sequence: TGTGCCAGTAGTAGCCTTGGGACAGATACGCAGTATTTT.

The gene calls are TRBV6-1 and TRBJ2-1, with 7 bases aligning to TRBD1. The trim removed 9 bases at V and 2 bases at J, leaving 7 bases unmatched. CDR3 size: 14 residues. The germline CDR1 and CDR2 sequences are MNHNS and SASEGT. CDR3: CASTPDRAYNEQFF. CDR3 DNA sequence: TGTGCCAGTACCCCCGACAGGGCCTACAATGAGCAGTTCTTC.

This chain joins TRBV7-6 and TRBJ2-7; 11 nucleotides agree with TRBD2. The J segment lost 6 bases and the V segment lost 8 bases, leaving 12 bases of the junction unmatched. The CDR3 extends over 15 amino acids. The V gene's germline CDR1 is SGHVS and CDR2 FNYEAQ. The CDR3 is CASSQLAGEVVEQYF. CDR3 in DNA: TGTGCCAGCTCTCAACTAGCGGGAGAAGTGGTCGAGCAGTACTTC.

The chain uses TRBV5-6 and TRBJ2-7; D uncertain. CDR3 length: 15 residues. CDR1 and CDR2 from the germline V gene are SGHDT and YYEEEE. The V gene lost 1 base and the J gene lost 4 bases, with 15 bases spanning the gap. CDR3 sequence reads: CASSLISGREYEQYF. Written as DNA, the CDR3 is TGTGCCAGCAGCTTGATTTCGGGCAGAGAGTACGAGCAGTACTTC. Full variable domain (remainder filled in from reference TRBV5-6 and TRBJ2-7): DAGVTQSPTHLIKTRGQQVTLRCSPKSGHDTVSWYQQALGQGPQFIFQYYEEEERQRGNFPDRFSGHQFPNYSSELNVNALLLGDSALYLCASSLISGREYEQYFGPGTRLTVT.

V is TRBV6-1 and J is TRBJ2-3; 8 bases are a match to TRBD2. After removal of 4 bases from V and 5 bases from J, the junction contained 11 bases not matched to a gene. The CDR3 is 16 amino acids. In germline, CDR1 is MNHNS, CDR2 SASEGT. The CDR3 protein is CASSGAGAEVKDTQYF. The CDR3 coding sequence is TGTGCCAGCAGTGGAGCGGGAGCTGAAGTTAAAGATACGCAGTATTTT.

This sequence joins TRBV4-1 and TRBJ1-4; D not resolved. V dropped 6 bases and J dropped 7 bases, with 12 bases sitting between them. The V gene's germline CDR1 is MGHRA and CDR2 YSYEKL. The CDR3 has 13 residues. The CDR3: CASRGSLGEKLFF. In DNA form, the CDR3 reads TGCGCCAGCAGGGGGTCCCTGGGTGAAAAACTGTTTTTT.

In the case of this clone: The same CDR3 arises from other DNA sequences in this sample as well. CDR3 DNA: TGTGCCTGGAGTGTACTCTCAAACACTGAAGCTTTCTTT. Amino acid sequence: CAWSVLSNTEAFF. The chain couples TRBV30 to TRBJ1-1; D is unclear. Germline V gene lookup returns CDR1 GTSNPN and CDR2 SVGIG (reference sequence). The CDR3 is made up of 13 amino acids. The germline V and J ends were trimmed by 0 bases and 2 bases, with 7 bases remaining between them. The full variable domain, completed using reference TRBV30 and TRBJ1-1, is SQTIHQWPATLVQPVGSPLSLECTVEGTSNPNLYWYRQAAGRGLQLLFYSVGIGQISSEVPQNLSASRPQDRQFILSSKKLLLSDSGFYLCAWSVLSNTEAFFGQGTRLTVV.

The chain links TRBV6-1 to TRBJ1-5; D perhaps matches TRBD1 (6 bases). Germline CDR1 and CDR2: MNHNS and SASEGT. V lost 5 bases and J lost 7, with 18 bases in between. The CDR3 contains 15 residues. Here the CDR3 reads CASSQQGNGYQPQHF. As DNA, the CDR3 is TGTGCCAGCAGTCAACAGGGAAACGGGTACCAGCCCCAGCATTTT.

In DNA form, the CDR3 reads TGCGCCAGCAGCCACCCTGAAGGGGCGAGTTATACCGGGGAGCTGTTTTTT. Translation: CASSHPEGASYTGELFF. The chain carries TRBV4-1 and TRBJ2-2, with D tentatively TRBD1 (5 bases). Deletions cut 3 bases from V and 5 bases from J, with 19 bases between. This CDR3 is 17 amino acids long. Germline CDR1 MGHRA, CDR2 YSYEKL.